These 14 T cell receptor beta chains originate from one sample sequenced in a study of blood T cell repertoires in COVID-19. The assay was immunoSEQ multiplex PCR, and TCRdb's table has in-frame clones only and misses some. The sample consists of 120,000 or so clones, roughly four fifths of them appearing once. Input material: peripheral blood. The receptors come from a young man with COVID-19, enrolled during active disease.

The CDR3 nucleotides read TGTGCCAGCAACCTCTCAGGGGGCGATGGCTACACCTTC. Its protein is CASNLSGGDGYTF. The chain has TRBV28 and TRBJ1-2, with 8 nucleotides matching TRBD1. Germline assignment: CDR1 MDHEN and CDR2 SYDVKM. This CDR3 contains 13 residues. The trim removed 7 bases at V and 6 bases at J, leaving 7 bases unmatched.

In nucleotides, the CDR3 is TGCAGCGCCGTATTTACAGGGGTAAGGAATCAGCCCCAGCATTTT. Translating gives CSAVFTGVRNQPQHF. V usage is TRBV29-1 and J usage is TRBJ1-5; 7 nucleotides align to TRBD1. Germline lookup yields CDR1 SQVTM and CDR2 ANQGSEA. This CDR3 has 15 amino acids. V lost 7 bases, J lost 4 bases, and 13 bases stayed unmatched.

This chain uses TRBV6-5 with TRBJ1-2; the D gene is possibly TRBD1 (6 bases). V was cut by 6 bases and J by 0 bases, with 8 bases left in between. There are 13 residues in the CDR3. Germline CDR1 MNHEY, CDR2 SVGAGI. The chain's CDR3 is CASSWTANYGYTF. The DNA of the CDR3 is TGTGCCAGCAGCTGGACAGCTAACTATGGCTACACCTTC.

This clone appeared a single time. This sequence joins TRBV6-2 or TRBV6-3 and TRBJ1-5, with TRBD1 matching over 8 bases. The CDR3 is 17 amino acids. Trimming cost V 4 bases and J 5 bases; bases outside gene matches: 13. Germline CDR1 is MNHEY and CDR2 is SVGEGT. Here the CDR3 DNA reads TGTGCCAGCAGTTCCCAGAGACTGGACAGGGCTTATCAGCCCCAGCATTTT. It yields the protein CASSSQRLDRAYQPQHF.

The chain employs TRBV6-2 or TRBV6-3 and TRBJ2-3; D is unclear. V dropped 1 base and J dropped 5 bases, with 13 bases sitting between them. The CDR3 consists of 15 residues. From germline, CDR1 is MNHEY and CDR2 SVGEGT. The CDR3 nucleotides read TGTGCCAGCAGTTACTTCGTAGCCCGCCGAGATACGCAGTATTTT. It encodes CASSYFVARRDTQYF.

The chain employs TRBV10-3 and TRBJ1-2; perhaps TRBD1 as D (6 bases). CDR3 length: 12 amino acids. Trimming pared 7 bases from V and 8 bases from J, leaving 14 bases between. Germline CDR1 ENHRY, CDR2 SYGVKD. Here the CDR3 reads CAIMEQGPGYTF. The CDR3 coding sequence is TGTGCCATCATGGAACAGGGTCCCGGCTACACCTTC.

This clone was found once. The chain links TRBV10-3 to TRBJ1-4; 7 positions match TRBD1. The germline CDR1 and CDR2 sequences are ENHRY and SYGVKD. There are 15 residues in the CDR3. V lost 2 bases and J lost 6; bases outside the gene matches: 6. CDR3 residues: CAISEKDRPDEKLFF. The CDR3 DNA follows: TGTGCCATCAGTGAGAAGGACAGGCCAGATGAAAAACTGTTTTTT.

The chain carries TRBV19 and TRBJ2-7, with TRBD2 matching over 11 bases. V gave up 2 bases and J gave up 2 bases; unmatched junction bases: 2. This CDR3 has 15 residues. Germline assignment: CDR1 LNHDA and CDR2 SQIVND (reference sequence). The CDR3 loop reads CASSISSGGAYEQYF. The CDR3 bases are TGTGCCAGTAGTATAAGTAGCGGGGGGGCCTACGAGCAGTACTTC.

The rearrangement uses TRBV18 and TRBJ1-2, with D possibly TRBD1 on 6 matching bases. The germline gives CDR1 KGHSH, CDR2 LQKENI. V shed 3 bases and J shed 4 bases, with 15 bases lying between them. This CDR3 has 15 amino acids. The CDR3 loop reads CASSPQQGRAYGYTF. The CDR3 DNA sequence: TGTGCCAGCTCACCCCAACAGGGAAGGGCCTATGGCTACACCTTC.

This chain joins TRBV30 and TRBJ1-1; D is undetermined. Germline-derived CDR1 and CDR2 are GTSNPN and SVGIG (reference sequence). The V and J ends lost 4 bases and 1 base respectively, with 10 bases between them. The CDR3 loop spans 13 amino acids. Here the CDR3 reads CAWMWLTNTEAFF. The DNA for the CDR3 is TGTGCCTGGATGTGGCTTACGAACACTGAAGCTTTCTTT.

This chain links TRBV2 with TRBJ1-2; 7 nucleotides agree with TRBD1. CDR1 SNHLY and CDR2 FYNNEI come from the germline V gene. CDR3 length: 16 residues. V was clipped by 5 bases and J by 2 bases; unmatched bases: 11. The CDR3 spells CASSPGQALLNYGYTF. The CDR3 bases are TGTGCCAGCAGTCCCGGACAGGCCCTACTCAACTATGGCTACACCTTC.

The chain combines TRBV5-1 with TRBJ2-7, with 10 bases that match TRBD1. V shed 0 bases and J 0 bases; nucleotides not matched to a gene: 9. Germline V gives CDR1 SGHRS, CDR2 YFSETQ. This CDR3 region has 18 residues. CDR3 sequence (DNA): TGCGCCAGCAGCTTGGCCGATGTAGGGACAGGGGTCTCCTACGAGCAGTACTTC. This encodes CASSLADVGTGVSYEQYF.

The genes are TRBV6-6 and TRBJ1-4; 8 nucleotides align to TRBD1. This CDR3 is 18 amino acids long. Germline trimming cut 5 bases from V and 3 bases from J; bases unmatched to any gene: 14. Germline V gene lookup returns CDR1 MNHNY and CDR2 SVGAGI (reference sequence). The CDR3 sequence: CASSPNRGRPLSNEKLFF. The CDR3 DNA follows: TGTGCCAGCAGTCCTAACAGGGGGAGGCCTCTTTCTAATGAAAAACTGTTTTTT.

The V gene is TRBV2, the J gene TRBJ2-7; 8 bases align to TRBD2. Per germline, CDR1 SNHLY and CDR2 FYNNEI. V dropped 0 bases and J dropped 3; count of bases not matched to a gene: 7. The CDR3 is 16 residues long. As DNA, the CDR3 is TGTGCCAGCAGTGAAGCGCGGGCTAGCGGGCACTACGAGCAGTACTTC. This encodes CASSEARASGHYEQYF.